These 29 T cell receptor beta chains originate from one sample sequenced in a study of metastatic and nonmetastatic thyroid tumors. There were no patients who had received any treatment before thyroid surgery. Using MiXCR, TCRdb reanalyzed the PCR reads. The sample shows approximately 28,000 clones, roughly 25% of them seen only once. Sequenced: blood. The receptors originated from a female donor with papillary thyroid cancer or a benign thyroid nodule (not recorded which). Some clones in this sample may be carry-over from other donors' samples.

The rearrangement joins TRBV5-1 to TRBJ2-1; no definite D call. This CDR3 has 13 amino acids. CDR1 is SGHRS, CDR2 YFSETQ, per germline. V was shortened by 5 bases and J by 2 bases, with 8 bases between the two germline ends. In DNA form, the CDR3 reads TGCGCCAGCAGGCGAGAGACCTACAATGAGCAGTTCTTC. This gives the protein CASRRETYNEQFF.

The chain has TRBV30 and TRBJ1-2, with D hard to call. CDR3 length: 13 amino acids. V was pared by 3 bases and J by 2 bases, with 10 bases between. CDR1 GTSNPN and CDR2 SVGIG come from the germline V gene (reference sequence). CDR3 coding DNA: TGTGCCTGGAGAAGAACCGTGAACTATGGCTACACCTTC. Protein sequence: CAWRRTVNYGYTF.

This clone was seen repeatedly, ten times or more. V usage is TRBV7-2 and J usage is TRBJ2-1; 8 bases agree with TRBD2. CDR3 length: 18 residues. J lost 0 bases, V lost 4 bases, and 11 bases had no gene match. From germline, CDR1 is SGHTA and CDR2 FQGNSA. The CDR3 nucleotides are TGTGCCAGCAGCTCTAACGGGCGGGAGGCCAGCTCCTACAATGAGCAGTTCTTC. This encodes CASSSNGREASSYNEQFF.

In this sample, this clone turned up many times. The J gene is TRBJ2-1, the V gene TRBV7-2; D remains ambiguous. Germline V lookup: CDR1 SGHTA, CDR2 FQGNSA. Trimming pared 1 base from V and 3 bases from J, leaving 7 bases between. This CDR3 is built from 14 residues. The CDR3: CASSLEQLYNEQFF. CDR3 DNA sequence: TGTGCCAGCAGCTTAGAACAGCTCTACAATGAGCAGTTCTTC.

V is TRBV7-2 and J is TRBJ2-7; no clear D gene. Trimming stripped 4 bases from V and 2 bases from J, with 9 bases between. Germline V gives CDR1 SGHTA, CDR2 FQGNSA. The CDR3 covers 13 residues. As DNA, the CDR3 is TGTGCCAGCAGCTCCGACAAGACCTACGAGCAGTACTTC. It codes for CASSSDKTYEQYF.

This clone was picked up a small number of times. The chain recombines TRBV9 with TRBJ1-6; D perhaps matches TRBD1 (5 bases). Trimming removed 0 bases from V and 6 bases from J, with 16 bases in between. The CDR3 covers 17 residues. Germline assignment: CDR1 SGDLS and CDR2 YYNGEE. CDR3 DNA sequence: TGTGCCAGCAGCGTAGAAGGTGGGGGGGGAGCTAATTCACCCCTCCACTTT. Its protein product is CASSVEGGGGANSPLHF.

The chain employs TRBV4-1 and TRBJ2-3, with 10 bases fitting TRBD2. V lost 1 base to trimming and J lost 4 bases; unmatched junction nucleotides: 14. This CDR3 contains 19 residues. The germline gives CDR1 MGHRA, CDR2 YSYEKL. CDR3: CASSQGQTGTSVPSDTQYF. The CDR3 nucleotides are TGCGCCAGCAGCCAAGGACAGACCGGGACTAGCGTGCCGTCAGATACGCAGTATTTT.

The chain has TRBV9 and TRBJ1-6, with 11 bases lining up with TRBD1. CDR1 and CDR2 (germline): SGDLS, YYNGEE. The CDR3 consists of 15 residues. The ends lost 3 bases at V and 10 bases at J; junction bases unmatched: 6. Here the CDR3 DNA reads TGTGCCAGCAGCGAGGACAGGGGGCGGGAGTCACCCCTCCACTTT. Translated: CASSEDRGRESPLHF.

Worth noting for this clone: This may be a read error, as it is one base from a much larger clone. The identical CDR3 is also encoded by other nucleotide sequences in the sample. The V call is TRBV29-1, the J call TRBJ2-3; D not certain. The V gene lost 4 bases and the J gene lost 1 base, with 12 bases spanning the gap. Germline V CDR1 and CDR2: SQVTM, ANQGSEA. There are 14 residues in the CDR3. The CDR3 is CSVAPSGGTDTQYF. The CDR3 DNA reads TGCAGCGTTGCTCCCTCTGGCGGCACAGATACGCAGTATTTT.

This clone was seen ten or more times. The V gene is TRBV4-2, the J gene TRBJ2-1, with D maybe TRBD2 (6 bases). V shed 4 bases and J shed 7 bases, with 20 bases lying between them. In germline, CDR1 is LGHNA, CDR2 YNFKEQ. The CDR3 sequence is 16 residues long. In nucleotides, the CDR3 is TGTGCCAGCAGCCCAACCATGAGGGCCGGGGGTAATGAGCAGTTCTTC. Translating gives CASSPTMRAGGNEQFF.

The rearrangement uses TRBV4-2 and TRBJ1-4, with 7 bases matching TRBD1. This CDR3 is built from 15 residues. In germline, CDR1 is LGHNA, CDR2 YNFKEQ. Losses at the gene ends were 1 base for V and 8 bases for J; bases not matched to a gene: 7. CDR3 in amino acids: CASSQGDSSYEKLFF. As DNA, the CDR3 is TGTGCCAGCAGCCAAGGGGACAGTTCTTACGAAAAACTGTTTTTT.

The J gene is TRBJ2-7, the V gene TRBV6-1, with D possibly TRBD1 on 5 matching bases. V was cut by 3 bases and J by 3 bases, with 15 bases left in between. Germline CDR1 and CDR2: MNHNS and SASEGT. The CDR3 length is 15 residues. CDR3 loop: CASSDQGQVFYEQYF. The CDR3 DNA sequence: TGTGCCAGCAGTGATCAGGGTCAGGTGTTCTACGAGCAGTACTTC.

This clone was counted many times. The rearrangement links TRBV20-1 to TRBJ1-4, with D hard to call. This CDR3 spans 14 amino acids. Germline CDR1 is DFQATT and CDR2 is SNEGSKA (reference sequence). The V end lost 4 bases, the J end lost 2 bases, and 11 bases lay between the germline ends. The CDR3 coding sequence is TGCAGTGCTATTGGGCGGGCGACTAATGAAAAACTGTTTTTT. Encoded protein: CSAIGRATNEKLFF.

The CDR3 DNA is TGTGCCAGCAGCTTTCCCCCTCGGGGTGTGCAGGCCTACGAGCAGTACTTC. Amino acids: CASSFPPRGVQAYEQYF. This chain links TRBV7-8 with TRBJ2-7, with D possibly being TRBD2 (5 bases). The germline gives CDR1 SGHVS, CDR2 FQNEAQ. The ends were cut back, 3 bases at V and 2 bases at J, with 20 bases in the middle. This CDR3 has 17 amino acids.

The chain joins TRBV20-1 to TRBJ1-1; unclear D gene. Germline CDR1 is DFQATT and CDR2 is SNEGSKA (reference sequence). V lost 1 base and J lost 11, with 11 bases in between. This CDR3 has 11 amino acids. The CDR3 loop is CSARVGYLAFF. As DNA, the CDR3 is TGCAGTGCTAGAGTGGGGTATTTGGCTTTCTTT.

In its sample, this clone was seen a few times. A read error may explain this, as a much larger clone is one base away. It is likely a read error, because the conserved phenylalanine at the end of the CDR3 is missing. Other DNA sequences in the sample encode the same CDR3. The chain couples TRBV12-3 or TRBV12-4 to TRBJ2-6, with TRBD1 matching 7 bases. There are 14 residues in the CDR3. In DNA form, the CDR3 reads TGTGCCAGCAACAGGGGCGCTGGTGCCAACGTCCTGACTCTC. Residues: CASNRGAGANVLTL.

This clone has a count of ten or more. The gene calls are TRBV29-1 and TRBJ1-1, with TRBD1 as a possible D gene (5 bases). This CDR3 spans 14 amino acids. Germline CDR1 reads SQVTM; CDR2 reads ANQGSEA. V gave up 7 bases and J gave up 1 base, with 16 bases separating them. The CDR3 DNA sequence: TGCAGCGCCCGGAGGGCAGGGAAGAACACTGAAGCTTTCTTT. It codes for CSARRAGKNTEAFF.

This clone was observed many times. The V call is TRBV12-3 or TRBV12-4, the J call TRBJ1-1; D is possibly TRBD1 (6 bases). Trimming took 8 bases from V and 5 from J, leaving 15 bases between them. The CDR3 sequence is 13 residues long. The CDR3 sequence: CASRYQQGTEAFF. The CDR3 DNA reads TGTGCCAGCCGATACCAACAGGGAACTGAAGCTTTCTTT.

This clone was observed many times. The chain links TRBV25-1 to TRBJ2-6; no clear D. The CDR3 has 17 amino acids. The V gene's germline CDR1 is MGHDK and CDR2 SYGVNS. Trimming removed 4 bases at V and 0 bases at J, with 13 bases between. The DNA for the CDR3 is TGTGCCAGCAGTGTCCCCCCTATACGCTCTGGGGCCAACGTCCTGACTTTC. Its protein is CASSVPPIRSGANVLTF.

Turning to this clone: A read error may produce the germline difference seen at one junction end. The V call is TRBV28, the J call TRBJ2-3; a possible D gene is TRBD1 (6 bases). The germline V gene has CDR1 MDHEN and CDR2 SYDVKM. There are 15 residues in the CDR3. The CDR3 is CVSHMAGVVGDTQYF. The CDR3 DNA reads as TGTGTCAGCCACATGGCAGGGGTGGTAGGAGATACGCAGTATTTT.

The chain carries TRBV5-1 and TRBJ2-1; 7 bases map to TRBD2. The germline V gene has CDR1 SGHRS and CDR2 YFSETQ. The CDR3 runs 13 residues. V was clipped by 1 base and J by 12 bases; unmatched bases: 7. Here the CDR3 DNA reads TGCGCCAGCAGCTTGTTTCTTGGGAGGGGGCAGTTCTTC. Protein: CASSLFLGRGQFF.

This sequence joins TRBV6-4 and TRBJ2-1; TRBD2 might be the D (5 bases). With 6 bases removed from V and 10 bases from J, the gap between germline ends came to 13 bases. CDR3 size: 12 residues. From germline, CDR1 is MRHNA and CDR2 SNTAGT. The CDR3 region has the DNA TGTGCCAGCAGCCAGCGGAGGAGCGAGCAGTTCTTC. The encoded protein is CASSQRRSEQFF.

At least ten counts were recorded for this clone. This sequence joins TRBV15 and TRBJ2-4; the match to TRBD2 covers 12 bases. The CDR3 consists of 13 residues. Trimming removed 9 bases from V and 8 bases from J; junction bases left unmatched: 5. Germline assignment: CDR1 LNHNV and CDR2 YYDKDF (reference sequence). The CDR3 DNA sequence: TGTGCCACGAAGCTAGCGGGAGGGGACATTCAGTACTTC. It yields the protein CATKLAGGDIQYF.

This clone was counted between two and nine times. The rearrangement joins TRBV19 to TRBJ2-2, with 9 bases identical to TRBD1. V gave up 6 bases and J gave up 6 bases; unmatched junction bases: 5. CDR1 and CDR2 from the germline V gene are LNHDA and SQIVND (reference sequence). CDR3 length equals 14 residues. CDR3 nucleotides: TGTGCCAGTAGGGGGACAGGGATAGCCGGGGAGCTGTTTTTT. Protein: CASRGTGIAGELFF.

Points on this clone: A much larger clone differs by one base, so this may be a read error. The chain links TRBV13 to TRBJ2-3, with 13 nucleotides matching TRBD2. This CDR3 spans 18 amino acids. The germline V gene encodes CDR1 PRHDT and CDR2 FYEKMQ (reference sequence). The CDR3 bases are TGTGCCAGCAGCTTTACTAGCGGGGGGGCTCTCGGCACAGGTACGCAGTATTTT. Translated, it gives CASSFTSGGALGTGTQYF. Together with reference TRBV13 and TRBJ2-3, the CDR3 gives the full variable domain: AAGVIQSPRHLIKEKRETATLKCYPIPRHDTVYWYQQGPGQDPQFLISFYEKMQSDKGSIPDRFSAQQFSDYHSELNMSSLELGDSALYFCASSFTSGGALGTGTQYFGPGTRLTVL.

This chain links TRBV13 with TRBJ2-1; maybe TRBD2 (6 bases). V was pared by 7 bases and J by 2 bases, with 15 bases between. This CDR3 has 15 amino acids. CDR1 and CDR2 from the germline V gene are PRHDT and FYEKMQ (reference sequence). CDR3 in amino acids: CASMGRSRTYNEQFF. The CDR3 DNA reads TGTGCCAGCATGGGGAGGTCCCGAACCTACAATGAGCAGTTCTTC. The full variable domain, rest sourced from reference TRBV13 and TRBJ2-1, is AAGVIQSPRHLIKEKRETATLKCYPIPRHDTVYWYQQGPGQDPQFLISFYEKMQSDKGSIPDRFSAQQFSDYHSELNMSSLELGDSALYFCASMGRSRTYNEQFFGPGTRLTVL.

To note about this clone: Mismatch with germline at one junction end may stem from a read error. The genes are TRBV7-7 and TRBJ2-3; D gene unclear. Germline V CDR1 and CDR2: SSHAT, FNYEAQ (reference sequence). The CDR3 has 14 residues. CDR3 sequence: CASIVGPSTDTQYF. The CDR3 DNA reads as TGTGCTAGCATCGTCGGTCCCAGCACAGATACGCAGTATTTT.

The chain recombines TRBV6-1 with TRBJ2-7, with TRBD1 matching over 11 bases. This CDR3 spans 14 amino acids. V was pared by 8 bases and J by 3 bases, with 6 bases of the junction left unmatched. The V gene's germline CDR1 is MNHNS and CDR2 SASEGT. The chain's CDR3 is CASELGTGGYEQYF. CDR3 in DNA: TGTGCCAGCGAGTTGGGGACAGGGGGCTACGAGCAGTACTTC.

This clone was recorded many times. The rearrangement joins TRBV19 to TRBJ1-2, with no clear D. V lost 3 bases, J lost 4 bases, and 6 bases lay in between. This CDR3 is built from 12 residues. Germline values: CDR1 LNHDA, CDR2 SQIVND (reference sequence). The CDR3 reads CASSMQIYGYTF. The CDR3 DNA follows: TGTGCCAGTAGTATGCAGATCTATGGCTACACCTTC.